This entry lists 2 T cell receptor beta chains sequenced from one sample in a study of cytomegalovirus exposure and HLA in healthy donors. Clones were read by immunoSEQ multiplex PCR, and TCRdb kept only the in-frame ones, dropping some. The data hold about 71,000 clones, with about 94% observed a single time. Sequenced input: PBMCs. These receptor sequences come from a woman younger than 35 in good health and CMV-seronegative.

This chain's CDR3 is CASSDIGEGTEAFF. CDR3 sequence (DNA): TGTGCCAGCAGTGACATTGGGGAGGGAACTGAAGCTTTCTTT. The V call is TRBV6-1, the J call TRBJ1-1, with D hard to call. The CDR3 is made up of 14 amino acids. CDR1 is MNHNS, CDR2 SASEGT, per germline. Deletions cut 3 bases from V and 5 bases from J, with 13 bases between.

The chain's CDR3 is CASSEGSGHPRDGYTF. The CDR3 DNA follows: TGTGCCAGCAGCGAGGGGTCAGGACACCCTCGGGATGGCTACACCTTC. V gene TRBV9 combines with J gene TRBJ1-2; perhaps TRBD1 as D (5 bases). The CDR3 is 16 residues long. CDR1 is SGDLS, CDR2 YYNGEE, per germline. Trimming took off 3 bases at V and 6 bases at J, with 21 bases between the two ends.